This is a list of T cell receptor beta chains from one sample in a study of shared clonotypes between healthy human individuals. Assay: immunoSEQ multiplex PCR; the TCRdb copy retains only in-frame clones and omits some. This sample yields about 1.4 million clones, of which roughly 96% are seen a single time; roughly 1.2% belongs to the top ten. The sequencing input was naive CD4+ T cells sorted from blood. All receptors derive from a man aged 25-40 years in good health. Each CDR3 is given with its conserved first and last residue. A D gene is named only where the DNA matches it firmly. The listing skips clone size in some rows; elsewhere it reads once, few, many or a size class.

clone size: .
D gene: .
V gene: TRBV15
J gene: TRBJ1-2
CDR3 protein: CATSRDVALRDYGYTF
CDR3 DNA: TGTGCCACCAGCAGAGATGTGGCCCTTCGGGACTATGGCTACACCTTC

clone size: .
D gene: TRBD2
V gene: TRBV7-7
J gene: TRBJ2-7
CDR3 protein: CASSLSSGSYEQYF
CDR3 DNA: TGTGCCAGCAGCTTATCTAGCGGCTCCTACGAGCAGTACTTC

clone size: .
D gene: TRBD1
V gene: TRBV28
J gene: TRBJ1-1
CDR3 protein: CASSRTGSLPWNTEAFF
CDR3 DNA: TGTGCCAGCAGTCGGACAGGGTCCCTCCCTTGGAACACTGAAGCTTTCTTT

clone size: .
D gene: .
V gene: TRBV18
J gene: TRBJ1-1
CDR3 protein: CASSPTGNTEAFF
CDR3 DNA: TGTGCCAGCTCACCCACAGGGAACACTGAAGCTTTCTTT

clone size: once
D gene: TRBD2
V gene: TRBV9
J gene: TRBJ2-1
CDR3 protein: CASSVASSGTSGYNEQFF
CDR3 DNA: TGTGCCAGCAGCGTAGCCTCAAGTGGGACTAGCGGTTACAATGAGCAGTTCTTC

clone size: .
D gene: TRBD2
V gene: TRBV29-1
J gene: TRBJ2-7
CDR3 protein: CSVAPGLADLGQYF
CDR3 DNA: TGCAGCGTGGCGCCGGGACTAGCGGATCTCGGGCAGTACTTC

clone size: .
D gene: .
V gene: TRBV2
J gene: TRBJ2-2
CDR3 protein: CASSRDGGTGELFF
CDR3 DNA: TGTGCCAGCAGCCGGGACGGTGGTACCGGGGAGCTGTTTTTT

clone size: .
D gene: .
V gene: TRBV28
J gene: TRBJ1-2
CDR3 protein: CASSRGTYGYTF
CDR3 DNA: TGTGCCAGCAGTCGAGGGACCTATGGCTACACCTTC

clone size: .
D gene: .
V gene: TRBV7-2
J gene: TRBJ2-7
CDR3 protein: CASSLGGTNYEQYF
CDR3 DNA: TGTGCCAGCAGCTTAGGTGGTACCAACTACGAGCAGTACTTC

clone size: .
D gene: .
V gene: TRBV29-1
J gene: TRBJ2-1
CDR3 protein: CSAMDSYNEQFF
CDR3 DNA: TGCAGCGCGATGGACAGTTACAATGAGCAGTTCTTC

clone size: .
D gene: .
V gene: TRBV19
J gene: TRBJ2-2
CDR3 protein: CASKTISTNTGELFF
CDR3 DNA: TGTGCCAGTAAAACAATTTCTACGAACACCGGGGAGCTGTTTTTT

clone size: .
D gene: TRBD1
V gene: TRBV7-8
J gene: TRBJ2-7
CDR3 protein: CASSRTGQASSYEQYF
CDR3 DNA: TGTGCCAGCAGCCGTACGGGACAGGCGAGCTCCTACGAGCAGTACTTC

clone size: .
D gene: .
V gene: TRBV28
J gene: TRBJ1-1
CDR3 protein: CAVRTGTYNTEAFF
CDR3 DNA: TGTGCCGTTCGAACCGGGACATACAACACTGAAGCTTTCTTT

clone size: .
D gene: .
V gene: TRBV19
J gene: TRBJ1-5
CDR3 protein: CASSVDRGNQPQHF
CDR3 DNA: TGTGCCAGTAGTGTTGATCGAGGCAATCAGCCCCAGCATTTT

clone size: .
D gene: TRBD2
V gene: TRBV28
J gene: TRBJ2-2
CDR3 protein: CASRIAGANTGELFF
CDR3 DNA: TGTGCCAGCAGGATAGCGGGAGCGAACACCGGGGAGCTGTTTTTT

clone size: .
D gene: .
V gene: TRBV11-2
J gene: TRBJ2-7
CDR3 protein: CASSGNRLQYF
CDR3 DNA: TGTGCCAGCAGCGGAAACAGGTTGCAGTACTTC

clone size: .
D gene: TRBD1
V gene: TRBV28
J gene: TRBJ2-2
CDR3 protein: CASSLSGQGDTGELFF
CDR3 DNA: TGTGCCAGCAGTCTCTCGGGACAGGGGGACACCGGGGAGCTGTTTTTT

clone size: .
D gene: TRBD2
V gene: TRBV10-3
J gene: TRBJ2-3
CDR3 protein: CATLAGDSDTQYF
CDR3 DNA: TGTGCCACCTTAGCGGGAGATTCAGATACGCAGTATTTT

clone size: .
D gene: .
V gene: TRBV21-1
J gene: TRBJ2-7
CDR3 protein: CASSKGSHEQYF
CDR3 DNA: TGTGCCAGCAGCAAAGGATCCCACGAGCAGTACTTC

clone size: few
D gene: .
V gene: TRBV9
J gene: TRBJ2-7
CDR3 protein: CASSPGGDSYEQYF
CDR3 DNA: TGTGCCAGCAGCCCCGGTGGGGACTCCTACGAGCAGTACTTC

clone size: .
D gene: .
V gene: TRBV5-8
J gene: TRBJ2-1
CDR3 protein: CASRNRRGNEQFF
CDR3 DNA: TGTGCCAGCAGAAACAGACGGGGTAATGAGCAGTTCTTC

clone size: once
D gene: TRBD2
V gene: TRBV6-5
J gene: TRBJ2-7
CDR3 protein: CASSSSGRDGEQYF
CDR3 DNA: TGTGCCAGCAGTTCTAGCGGGAGGGATGGCGAGCAGTACTTC

clone size: .
D gene: .
V gene: TRBV29-1
J gene: TRBJ2-1
CDR3 protein: CSVETRRAPYNEQFF
CDR3 DNA: TGCAGCGTTGAAACGCGCAGGGCCCCCTACAATGAGCAGTTCTTC

clone size: .
D gene: .
V gene: TRBV7-2
J gene: TRBJ1-4
CDR3 protein: CASSLPGRGGEKLFF
CDR3 DNA: TGTGCCAGCAGCCTCCCGGGCAGGGGTGGCGAAAAACTGTTTTTT

clone size: once
D gene: TRBD2
V gene: TRBV5-6
J gene: TRBJ2-7
CDR3 protein: CASSRGLAGYEQYF
CDR3 DNA: TGTGCCAGCAGCAGAGGACTAGCGGGATACGAGCAGTACTTC

clone size: .
D gene: TRBD2
V gene: TRBV2
J gene: TRBJ2-3
CDR3 protein: CASGRDTDTQYF
CDR3 DNA: TGTGCCAGCGGGAGGGACACAGATACGCAGTATTTT

clone size: .
D gene: .
V gene: TRBV5-1
J gene: TRBJ2-3
CDR3 protein: CASSFSESTDTQYF
CDR3 DNA: TGCGCCAGCAGCTTCTCCGAAAGCACAGATACGCAGTATTTT

clone size: .
D gene: .
V gene: TRBV7-2
J gene: TRBJ2-3
CDR3 protein: CASSLAGGLDTQYF
CDR3 DNA: TGTGCCAGCAGCTTGGCGGGTGGGTTAGATACGCAGTATTTT

clone size: few
D gene: TRBD1
V gene: TRBV7-8
J gene: TRBJ2-7
CDR3 protein: CASSSDRVGYEQYF
CDR3 DNA: TGTGCCAGCAGCTCAGACAGGGTGGGCTACGAGCAGTACTTC

clone size: .
D gene: .
V gene: TRBV19
J gene: TRBJ2-4
CDR3 protein: CASTPRPNGIQYF
CDR3 DNA: TGTGCCAGTACCCCGCGCCCTAATGGCATTCAGTACTTC

clone size: .
D gene: .
V gene: TRBV4-1
J gene: TRBJ2-7
CDR3 protein: CASSQDFGVQYF
CDR3 DNA: TGCGCCAGCAGCCAAGATTTTGGGGTGCAGTACTTC

clone size: .
D gene: .
V gene: TRBV28
J gene: TRBJ2-7
CDR3 protein: CASSLFAEAIDEQYF
CDR3 DNA: TGTGCCAGCAGTTTGTTTGCGGAAGCGATCGACGAGCAGTACTTC

clone size: .
D gene: TRBD2
V gene: TRBV6-1
J gene: TRBJ2-1
CDR3 protein: CASSATLAPQWEGNEQFF
CDR3 DNA: TGTGCCAGCAGTGCAACTCTAGCGCCTCAATGGGAGGGCAATGAGCAGTTCTTC

clone size: .
D gene: TRBD1
V gene: TRBV13
J gene: TRBJ2-5
CDR3 protein: CASSQRTGGKGETQYF
CDR3 DNA: TGTGCCAGCAGCCAGCGGACAGGGGGCAAGGGAGAGACCCAGTACTTC

clone size: once
D gene: .
V gene: TRBV5-1
J gene: TRBJ2-4
CDR3 protein: CASSPRTAAKNIQYF
CDR3 DNA: TGCGCCAGCAGCCCCAGGACAGCAGCCAAAAACATTCAGTACTTC

clone size: once
D gene: TRBD1
V gene: TRBV25-1
J gene: TRBJ2-5
CDR3 protein: CASRQGAKVTQYF
CDR3 DNA: TGTGCCAGCAGACAGGGGGCTAAGGTGACCCAGTACTTC

clone size: once
D gene: .
V gene: TRBV6-6
J gene: TRBJ2-7
CDR3 protein: CASSPQQGGEQYF
CDR3 DNA: TGTGCCAGCAGTCCCCAACAGGGCGGCGAGCAGTACTTC

clone size: .
D gene: TRBD2
V gene: TRBV18
J gene: TRBJ2-2
CDR3 protein: CASSPTGLAEELFF
CDR3 DNA: TGTGCCAGCTCACCTACGGGTCTAGCGGAGGAGCTGTTTTTT

clone size: .
D gene: .
V gene: TRBV25-1
J gene: TRBJ2-1
CDR3 protein: CASIKPRGYNEQFF
CDR3 DNA: TGTGCCAGCATAAAGCCTCGGGGATACAATGAGCAGTTCTTC

clone size: .
D gene: TRBD1
V gene: TRBV7-9
J gene: TRBJ1-2
CDR3 protein: CASSRGQGDYGYTF
CDR3 DNA: TGTGCCAGCAGCCGTGGACAGGGCGACTATGGCTACACCTTC

clone size: .
D gene: .
V gene: TRBV7-9
J gene: TRBJ1-6
CDR3 protein: CASSLGALGSYNSPLHF
CDR3 DNA: TGTGCCAGCAGCTTAGGGGCCTTAGGCTCCTATAATTCACCCCTCCACTTT

clone size: .
D gene: TRBD1
V gene: TRBV7-2
J gene: TRBJ2-5
CDR3 protein: CASSSGQGARETQYF
CDR3 DNA: TGTGCCAGCAGCTCGGGACAGGGGGCAAGAGAGACCCAGTACTTC

clone size: .
D gene: .
V gene: TRBV28
J gene: TRBJ2-1
CDR3 protein: CASSLIYNEQFF
CDR3 DNA: TGTGCCAGCAGTTTAATCTACAATGAGCAGTTCTTC

clone size: once
D gene: TRBD1
V gene: TRBV5-4
J gene: TRBJ2-7
CDR3 protein: CASSPGQGSYEQYF
CDR3 DNA: TGTGCCAGCAGCCCAGGACAGGGTTCCTACGAGCAGTACTTC

clone size: .
D gene: TRBD2
V gene: TRBV6-1
J gene: TRBJ2-7
CDR3 protein: CASSVGTSGTYEQYF
CDR3 DNA: TGTGCCAGCAGTGTCGGGACTAGCGGTACCTACGAGCAGTACTTC

clone size: .
D gene: TRBD1
V gene: TRBV6-5
J gene: TRBJ2-3
CDR3 protein: CASSYHDRGTDTQYF
CDR3 DNA: TGTGCCAGCAGTTACCATGACAGGGGCACAGATACGCAGTATTTT

clone size: once
D gene: .
V gene: TRBV5-4
J gene: TRBJ2-7
CDR3 protein: CASSLVQGGYEQYF
CDR3 DNA: TGTGCCAGCAGCTTGGTACAGGGTGGCTACGAGCAGTACTTC

clone size: .
D gene: .
V gene: TRBV5-5
J gene: TRBJ2-7
CDR3 protein: CASSLSGDGTGEQYF
CDR3 DNA: TGTGCCAGCAGCTTGTCCGGGGACGGTACCGGGGAGCAGTACTTC

clone size: .
D gene: .
V gene: TRBV10-3
J gene: TRBJ2-7
CDR3 protein: CAASGVPYEQYF
CDR3 DNA: TGTGCCGCCTCGGGAGTCCCCTACGAGCAGTACTTC

clone size: .
D gene: TRBD2
V gene: TRBV10-1
J gene: TRBJ2-1
CDR3 protein: CASSESTGLAGVEQFF
CDR3 DNA: TGCGCCAGCAGTGAGTCGACGGGGTTAGCGGGAGTGGAACAGTTCTTC

clone size: .
D gene: .
V gene: TRBV5-4
J gene: TRBJ2-2
CDR3 protein: CASSMGGANTGELFF
CDR3 DNA: TGTGCCAGCAGCATGGGAGGCGCGAACACCGGGGAGCTGTTTTTT

clone size: .
D gene: .
V gene: TRBV5-6
J gene: TRBJ2-3
CDR3 protein: CASSSPSRQQTDTQYF
CDR3 DNA: TGTGCCAGCAGCTCTCCTAGCAGACAGCAGACAGATACGCAGTATTTT

clone size: .
D gene: .
V gene: TRBV11-2
J gene: TRBJ2-7
CDR3 protein: CASSLDPPHYEQYF
CDR3 DNA: TGTGCCAGCAGCTTAGACCCGCCGCACTACGAGCAGTACTTC

clone size: .
D gene: .
V gene: TRBV7-2
J gene: TRBJ2-2
CDR3 protein: CASSESRGELFF
CDR3 DNA: TGTGCCAGCAGCGAAAGTAGGGGGGAGCTGTTTTTT

clone size: .
D gene: TRBD2
V gene: TRBV4-1
J gene: TRBJ2-2
CDR3 protein: CASSQELAGGWGTGELFF
CDR3 DNA: TGCGCCAGCAGCCAAGAGCTAGCGGGAGGGTGGGGAACCGGGGAGCTGTTTTTT